This paragraph covers one TCR beta chain sequence. This sample was taken from a study of blood T cell repertoires in COVID-19. Study overall: The study drew acute and convalescent COVID-19 samples from the United States, Italy and Spain.

The J segment lost 2 bases and the V segment lost 5 bases, leaving 8 bases of the junction unmatched. In germline, CDR1 is MDHEN, CDR2 SYDVKM. The CDR3 sequence is 15 residues long. Original analysis: Estimated nucleated cell counts came from reference gene primer amplification. Assay: immunoSEQ multiplex PCR; the TCRdb copy retains only in-frame clones and omits some. The V and J calls and clone size come from that table; D and trimming were worked out from the DNA. The data contain 88,000 or so clones, roughly 80% of them singletons. The J gene is TRBJ1-2, the V gene TRBV28; 7 positions match TRBD1. The specimen sequenced was peripheral blood. This receptor was obtained from a human donor in a cohort sampled during active COVID-19. The CDR3 nucleotides are TGTGCCAGCAGTGGGAGACAGGGTTGGAACTATGGCTACACCTTC. It specifies CASSGRQGWNYGYTF.